The present T cell receptor beta chain was sequenced within a study of blood T cell repertoires in COVID-19. Study-level information: Samples representing acute and convalescent COVID-19 were sourced from the United States, Italy and Spain. PBMCs, B-cell-depleted T cells, or T cells were the source of the cDNA or gDNA that made up the material.

This clone turned up a few times. In the authors' workflow: Amplification of reference gene primers provided the estimated nucleated cell counts. Repertoires were generated with immunoSEQ multiplex PCR, while TCRdb's copy carries only in-frame clones and drops some. From that table come the V and J calls and clone size; the DNA was used to work out D and trimming. The sample records under 95,000 clones, approximately 87% being singletons. CDR1 and CDR2 (germline): SEHNR, FQNEAQ (reference sequence). The CDR3 has 14 amino acids. With 3 bases removed from V and 7 bases from J, the gap between germline ends came to 13 bases.

The chain combines TRBV7-9 with TRBJ1-5, with D possibly matching TRBD1 (5 bases). The sequence was obtained from a human donor with acute or convalescent COVID-19. The donor label of this sample is uncertain. The sample was peripheral blood. In DNA, the CDR3 is TGTGCCAGCAGCTTTGGAGGGGAGGGCCAGCCCCAGCATTTT. It is translated as CASSFGGEGQPQHF.